Listed below are T cell receptor beta chains from one sample, sequenced in a study of tumor-infiltrating lymphocytes in localized non-small cell lung cancer. Repertoires were generated with immunoSEQ multiplex PCR, while TCRdb's copy carries only in-frame clones and drops some. The data show some 8,000 clones, with around 77% seen just once and 5.1% held by the top ten. Sample: lung tumor tissue. The origin of the receptors is a human donor with non-small cell lung cancer. Each CDR3 is given with its conserved first and last residue. The D gene is left open where the match is weak. The size field is filled for only some rows; it gives once, few, many or a size class.

j_call cdr3_length v_call clone_size d_call cdr3_nt cdr3_aa
TRBJ2-1 15 TRBV6-4 . TRBD2 TGTGCCAGCAGTGACTCGACTAGCGGGAGCAATGAGCAGTTCTTC CASSDSTSGSNEQFF
TRBJ1-1 13 TRBV10-3 . . TGTGCCATCAGGGAGCCCGACGCCTCTGAAGCTTTCTTT CAIREPDASEAFF
TRBJ1-2 14 TRBV11-2 . TRBD1 TGTGCCAGCAGCTCCTGGACAGGGGGTGGTGGCTACACCTTC CASSSWTGGGGYTF
TRBJ2-5 13 TRBV7-7 once . TGTGCCAGCAGCTTCCAGCGGGAAGAGACCCAGTACTTC CASSFQREETQYF
TRBJ2-1 15 TRBV7-9 . . TGTGCCAGCAGCCCGGATCGCAACTCCTACAATGAGCAGTTCTTC CASSPDRNSYNEQFF
TRBJ2-1 17 TRBV19 once TRBD2 TGTGCCAGTAGTATGGGGCTAGCGGCCAGGAGGGGCAATGAGCAGTTCTTC CASSMGLAARRGNEQFF
TRBJ2-7 15 TRBV6-1 few TRBD2 TGTGCCAGCAGTGAACTAGCGGGAGAAGCCTACGAGCAGTACTTC CASSELAGEAYEQYF
TRBJ1-3 17 TRBV18 . . TGTGCCAGCTCACCATCCGGGCCTTCAGGAGGTGGAAACACCATATATTTT CASSPSGPSGGGNTIYF
TRBJ2-7 14 TRBV5-4 . TRBD1 TGTGCCAGCAGCACCGGGACAGGATACTACGAGCAGTACTTC CASSTGTGYYEQYF
TRBJ2-7 13 TRBV2 . . TGTGCCAGCAGCCAAACCTCGGACCGATACCTCTCCTTC CASSQTSDRYLSF
TRBJ2-3 14 TRBV6-1 . TRBD1 TGTGCCAGCAGTGAGGGACAGGGGACAGATACGCAGTATTTT CASSEGQGTDTQYF
TRBJ2-4 16 TRBV28 . TRBD1 TGTGCCAGCAGCACGACAGGGATGGAAGCCAAAAACATTCAGTACTTC CASSTTGMEAKNIQYF
TRBJ2-2 14 TRBV5-1 . . TGCGCCAGCAGCCTAGACCCGAACACCGGGGAGCTGTTTTTT CASSLDPNTGELFF
TRBJ1-1 19 TRBV5-6 once TRBD1 TGTGCCAGCAGCCCCGGACAGGGGGCAGGGGTTCTGGTCAACACTGAAGCTTTCTTT CASSPGQGAGVLVNTEAFF
TRBJ2-7 15 TRBV19 . . TGTGCCAGTACCCAATTTGGGGGGGCTGGGTACGAGCAGTACTTC CASTQFGGAGYEQYF
TRBJ2-1 14 TRBV19 . . TGTGCCAGTAGTATAGGCTTTAGAGTAAATGAGCAGTTCTTC CASSIGFRVNEQFF
TRBJ1-1 14 TRBV7-2 . . TGTGCCAGCAGCTTCTACGGAGCGAACACTGAAGCTTTCTTT CASSFYGANTEAFF
TRBJ2-3 15 TRBV21-1 . . TGTGCCAGCAGTGTTGACAGGGTGGAGGCAGATACGCAGTATTTT CASSVDRVEADTQYF
TRBJ2-1 15 TRBV5-4 . . TGTGCCAGCAGGACACTCCCACCCCACTACAATGAGCAGTTCTTC CASRTLPPHYNEQFF
TRBJ1-3 14 TRBV18 . . TGTGCCAGCTCAGGAGGGAACTCTGGAAACACCATATATTTT CASSGGNSGNTIYF
TRBJ2-1 15 TRBV5-5 . TRBD2 TGTGCCAGCAGCAGGAGGCGGGAGCCCTCGAATGAGCAGTTCTTC CASSRRREPSNEQFF
TRBJ1-2 15 TRBV28 . TRBD1 TGTGCCAGCAGTCCCCTCGGTGACAGGGGCCATGGCTACACCTTC CASSPLGDRGHGYTF
TRBJ2-2 16 TRBV11-2 . TRBD1 TGTGCCAGCAGCTTTCAGACAGGGTCGAACACCGGGGAGCTGTTTTTT CASSFQTGSNTGELFF
TRBJ2-3 17 TRBV4-1 once TRBD1 TGCGCCAGCAGCCAAACCGGACAGGGGAGGGGGACAGATACGCAGTATTTT CASSQTGQGRGTDTQYF
TRBJ1-2 14 TRBV5-1 . . TGCGCCAGCAGCTCAGGCACGGCAAACTATGGCTACACCTTC CASSSGTANYGYTF
TRBJ2-7 11 TRBV20-1 once . TGCAGTGCTGAATCCCGGGCAGAGCAGTACTTC CSAESRAEQYF
TRBJ2-7 13 TRBV6-1 . TRBD1 TGTGCCAGCAAACCGGGACAGGGGTACGAGCAGTACTTC CASKPGQGYEQYF
TRBJ2-5 18 TRBV4-3 few TRBD2 TGCGCCAGCAGCCAAGATCTTAGCACTAGCGGGACTCAAGAGACCCAGTACTTC CASSQDLSTSGTQETQYF
TRBJ2-4 14 TRBV7-2 . TRBD1 TGTGCCAGCAGCCCACAGGGGGCCCAAAACATTCAGTACTTC CASSPQGAQNIQYF
TRBJ1-5 17 TRBV9 . . TGTGCCAGCAGCGGCGACCCCCGGGACGGGGAGAATCAGCCCCAGCATTTT CASSGDPRDGENQPQHF
TRBJ2-3 16 TRBV19 once TRBD2 TGTGCCAGTAGACGTAAAGCGGGAGTGGGCTCAGATACGCAGTATTTT CASRRKAGVGSDTQYF
TRBJ1-5 13 TRBV6-4 . . TGTGCCAGCAGTCTCTCAGTAAATCAGCCCCAGCATTTT CASSLSVNQPQHF
TRBJ2-3 13 TRBV4-1 . . TGCGCCAGCAGCCAAGGGAACACAGATACGCAGTATTTT CASSQGNTDTQYF
TRBJ1-1 13 TRBV18 . TRBD1 TGTGCCAGCTTGAGGGACAGTAACACTGAAGCTTTCTTT CASLRDSNTEAFF
TRBJ2-7 14 TRBV18 . . TGTGCCAGCTCACCAGGATACAGAGGAAACGAGCAGTACTTC CASSPGYRGNEQYF
TRBJ1-5 14 TRBV7-9 . . TGTGCCAGCAGCTCCCAACAGGGAGGTCAGCCCCAGCATTTT CASSSQQGGQPQHF
TRBJ1-1 13 TRBV7-9 . . TGTGCCAGCAGCTGGACGGACAGCTCTGAAGCTTTCTTT CASSWTDSSEAFF
TRBJ1-3 17 TRBV4-3 medium-sized . TGCGCCAGCAGCCAAGATGGCCGGGGGGGCTCTGGAAACACCATATATTTT CASSQDGRGGSGNTIYF
TRBJ2-5 11 TRBV7-6 . . TGTGCCAGCCGGAGGGAAGAGACCCAGTACTTC CASRREETQYF
TRBJ1-2 13 TRBV10-3 . . TGTGCCATCAGTGAGCACGGTTACTATGGCTACACCTTC CAISEHGYYGYTF
TRBJ1-5 13 TRBV7-2 . . TGTGCCAGCAGCTTATGGCGGGATCAGCCCCAGCATTTT CASSLWRDQPQHF
TRBJ1-2 15 TRBV10-2 . . TGCGCCAGCAGTGAGCCCAGACCGGGGGTCCAGGGCTACACCTTC CASSEPRPGVQGYTF
TRBJ2-7 14 TRBV30 . . TGTGCCCTGAGAGGCGGGATCCGCACCTACGAGCAGTACTTC CALRGGIRTYEQYF
TRBJ2-1 16 TRBV19 . TRBD2 TGTGCCAGTAGTAGTACCGGAAGCGGGAAAGGGGATGAGCAGTTCTTC CASSSTGSGKGDEQFF
TRBJ1-2 15 TRBV4-2 once . TGTGCCAGCAGCCAAGATACAGACTCTCCAGGGGGCTACACCTTC CASSQDTDSPGGYTF
TRBJ2-3 18 TRBV14 . . TGTGCCAGCAGCCCATACCGTTTCAGGGAGTCCGGCACAGATACGCAGTATTTT CASSPYRFRESGTDTQYF
TRBJ2-7 15 TRBV4-3 . TRBD2 TGCGCCAGCAGCCAAGCAATAGCGGGAGCGTCTGAGCAGTACTTC CASSQAIAGASEQYF
TRBJ2-1 15 TRBV6-5 . . TGTGCCAGCAGTCCCCGGGGTAGCGACTACAATGAGCAGTTCTTC CASSPRGSDYNEQFF
TRBJ2-7 14 TRBV7-2 . . TGTGCCAGCAGCCTTAGGGGAGGAAACTACGAGCAGTACTTC CASSLRGGNYEQYF
TRBJ1-3 14 TRBV7-6 . . TGTGCCAGCAGCCATGTAGACTCTGGAAACACCATATATTTT CASSHVDSGNTIYF
TRBJ1-5 13 TRBV12-5 few . TGTGCTAGTGGTTTTCGGTCGGATCAGCCCCAGCATTTT CASGFRSDQPQHF